These 25 T cell receptor beta chains share one sample of origin, sequenced in a study of shared clonotypes between healthy human individuals. Terminally differentiated effector memory CD45RA+ cells were excluded by CCR7 positive selection of CD45RO-negative cells. Clones were read by immunoSEQ multiplex PCR, and TCRdb kept only the in-frame ones, dropping some. The top ten hold around 1.8% of the sample, which has about 2.1 million clones, roughly 95% seen once. The sequenced material came from naive CD8+ T cells from PBMCs. The receptor source for this set is a young man in good health. Some clones in this sample may be carry-over from other donors' samples.

The chain is built from TRBV11-2 and TRBJ2-3, with unresolved D. Germline V gives CDR1 SGHAT, CDR2 FQNNGV. CDR3 length: 15 amino acids. Trimming removed 0 bases from V and 2 bases from J, with 9 bases in between. As DNA, the CDR3 is TGTGCCAGCAGCTTAGATCTAACCTACACAGATACGCAGTATTTT. It encodes CASSLDLTYTDTQYF.

The CDR3 coding sequence is TGTGCCAGCAGCTTGGACGGGCGCAATCAGCCCCAGCATTTT. This gives the protein CASSLDGRNQPQHF. The V call is TRBV7-9, the J call TRBJ1-5; D is uncertain. The CDR3 consists of 14 residues. In germline, CDR1 is SEHNR, CDR2 FQNEAQ (reference sequence). Trimming cost V 3 bases and J 2 bases, with 8 bases left between them. The full variable domain, its missing parts supplied by reference TRBV7-9 and TRBJ1-5, is DTGVSQNPRHKITKRGQNVTFRCDPISEHNRLYWYRQTLGQGPEFLTYFQNEAQLEKSRLLSDRFSAERPKGSFSTLEIQRTEQGDSAMYLCASSLDGRNQPQHFGDGTRLSIL.

V gene TRBV19 combines with J gene TRBJ2-7, with D unclear. Trimming left V 1 base short and J 0 bases short, with 10 bases between. CDR3 size: 15 residues. The germline gives CDR1 LNHDA, CDR2 SQIVND (reference sequence). The CDR3 loop is CASSIAGLVSYEQYF. Here the CDR3 DNA reads TGTGCCAGTAGTATAGCTGGTCTCGTCTCCTACGAGCAGTACTTC.

The V gene is TRBV6-5, the J gene TRBJ2-7; 8 bases map to TRBD1. The germline V gene encodes CDR1 MNHEY and CDR2 SVGAGI. The V and J ends lost 6 bases and 7 bases, in that order; junction bases with no gene match: 14. This CDR3 region has 15 residues. The CDR3 sequence is CASRLAPGTGEEQYF. In nucleotides, the CDR3 is TGTGCCAGCAGACTGGCCCCCGGGACAGGTGAGGAGCAGTACTTC.

The chain employs TRBV27 and TRBJ1-1; TRBD1 agrees at 8 bases. Germline CDR1 and CDR2: MNHEY and SMNVEV (reference sequence). The CDR3 consists of 15 residues. With V trimmed by 8 bases and J by 0 bases, 8 bases remained unmatched. CDR3 residues: CASRYQGAMNTEAFF. DNA for the CDR3: TGTGCCAGCCGCTATCAGGGGGCGATGAACACTGAAGCTTTCTTT.

The chain combines TRBV14 with TRBJ1-2, with no clear D. CDR1 is SGHDN, CDR2 FVKESK, per germline. The CDR3 runs to 15 residues. Trimming left V 1 base short and J 6 bases short, with 15 bases between. The CDR3 protein is CASSQAGFGPHGYTF. The CDR3 region has the DNA TGTGCCAGCAGCCAAGCCGGATTTGGGCCGCATGGCTACACCTTC.

The chain uses TRBV19 and TRBJ1-4, with 7 bases that match TRBD1. J gave up 5 bases and V 7 bases, and 7 bases lay outside the gene matches. Germline V CDR1 and CDR2: LNHDA, SQIVND (reference sequence). The CDR3 sequence is 14 residues long. In DNA form, the CDR3 reads TGTGCCAGTACCTCGGACAGGAGAAATGAAAAACTGTTTTTT. Amino acids: CASTSDRRNEKLFF.

The chain uses TRBV13 and TRBJ2-3; D is uncertain. CDR3 size: 13 residues. CDR1 is PRHDT, CDR2 FYEKMQ, per germline (reference sequence). Trimming took off 1 base at V and 2 bases at J, with 4 bases between the two ends. The CDR3 DNA reads TGTGCCAGCAGCTTAGCGGACACAGATACGCAGTATTTT. Its protein is CASSLADTDTQYF.

This clone has a single count. The same CDR3 also results from other DNA sequences found in this sample. The J gene is TRBJ2-7, the V gene TRBV28; 9 nucleotides agree with TRBD2. The J segment lost 2 bases and the V segment lost 6 bases, leaving 5 bases of the junction unmatched. The length of the CDR3 is 14 residues. Germline V gives CDR1 MDHEN, CDR2 SYDVKM. The CDR3 reads CASSRLAETYEQYF. CDR3 nucleotide sequence: TGTGCCAGCAGCCGACTAGCGGAGACCTACGAGCAGTACTTC.

As regards this clone: The sample contains more than one DNA sequence encoding this CDR3. The gene calls are TRBV27 and TRBJ2-2; D is ambiguous. Germline values: CDR1 MNHEY, CDR2 SMNVEV (reference sequence). The CDR3 has 13 residues. With 2 bases removed from V and 4 bases from J, the gap between germline ends came to 5 bases. CDR3 sequence (DNA): TGTGCCAGCAGTTTAATTGGCACCGGGGAGCTGTTTTTT. This sequence encodes CASSLIGTGELFF.

In this sample, this clone turned up a few times. The chain joins TRBV9 to TRBJ1-5; perhaps TRBD1 as D (5 bases). Looked up from germline, CDR1 is SGDLS and CDR2 is YYNGEE. The V end was cut by 4 bases, the J end by 4 bases, with 9 bases between. This CDR3 spans 13 amino acids. This chain's CDR3 is CASSPEGNQPQHF. In nucleotides, the CDR3 is TGTGCCAGCAGCCCCGAGGGGAATCAGCCCCAGCATTTT.

As concerns this clone: The same CDR3 can be traced to other DNA sequences in this sample. The rearrangement uses TRBV7-9 and TRBJ1-2; 7 bases fit TRBD1. Germline CDR1 and CDR2: SEHNR and FQNEAQ (reference sequence). Trimming cost V 5 bases and J 4 bases; bases outside gene matches: 4. The CDR3 extends over 13 amino acids. The CDR3 nucleotides read TGTGCCAGCAGCCCGGGACAGCTCTATGGCTACACCTTC. It translates to CASSPGQLYGYTF.

The chain employs TRBV10-2 and TRBJ2-7; a possible D gene is TRBD2 (5 bases). V was shortened by 6 bases and J by 3 bases, with 15 bases between the two germline ends. The CDR3 has 14 amino acids. Germline-derived CDR1 and CDR2 are WSHSY and SAAADI. CDR3 in amino acids: CASSPGEGFYEQYF. The DNA for the CDR3 is TGCGCCAGCAGCCCCGGTGAGGGTTTCTACGAGCAGTACTTC.

The V and J genes are TRBV7-9 and TRBJ2-7; 8 nucleotides align to TRBD1. J gave up 3 bases and V 6 bases, and 13 bases lay outside the gene matches. The germline CDR1 and CDR2 sequences are SEHNR and FQNEAQ (reference sequence). CDR3 length: 16 amino acids. This CDR3 is CASSLLGTGYGYEQYF. CDR3 sequence (DNA): TGTGCCAGCAGTTTGTTGGGGACAGGTTACGGCTACGAGCAGTACTTC.

This rearrangement joins TRBV5-1 to TRBJ1-3, with D perhaps TRBD1 (5 bases). Germline lookup yields CDR1 SGHRS and CDR2 YFSETQ. This CDR3 spans 17 amino acids. V lost 6 bases to trimming and J lost 4 bases, with 23 bases between them. The DNA for the CDR3 is TGCGCCAGCACCACCCCCATAGCCGGGACCGGAGGAAACACCATATATTTT. Translated: CASTTPIAGTGGNTIYF.

The chain joins TRBV10-2 to TRBJ2-7, with TRBD2 identical over 11 bases. V shed 3 bases, J shed 4 bases, and the junction held 11 bases outside the gene matches. The V gene's germline CDR1 is WSHSY and CDR2 SAAADI. The CDR3 has 17 residues. This chain's CDR3 is CASSDWGTSGSFYEQYF. The CDR3 DNA reads as TGCGCCAGCAGTGATTGGGGCACTAGCGGGAGTTTTTACGAGCAGTACTTC.

The V gene is TRBV7-9, the J gene TRBJ2-1; 9 bases are a match to TRBD2. After removal of 7 bases from V and 5 bases from J, the junction contained 9 bases not matched to a gene. This CDR3 is 15 amino acids long. CDR1 and CDR2 (germline): SEHNR, FQNEAQ (reference sequence). The CDR3 sequence: CASTQDGLANNEQFF. The CDR3 DNA follows: TGTGCCAGCACCCAGGATGGACTAGCGAACAATGAGCAGTTCTTC.

This chain links TRBV28 with TRBJ2-5, with D perhaps matching TRBD2 (6 bases). Germline CDR1 and CDR2: MDHEN and SYDVKM. Between the trimmed V and J ends, which lost 2 bases and 5 bases, there was a span of 9 bases. The CDR3 runs 13 residues. The CDR3 DNA follows: TGTGCCAGCAGTTTACTGGAGGGGGAGACCCAGTACTTC. This encodes CASSLLEGETQYF.

This chain connects TRBV28 to TRBJ2-7, with 7 bases lining up with TRBD2. The CDR3 runs 16 residues. The V gene's germline CDR1 is MDHEN and CDR2 SYDVKM. J gave up 0 bases and V 6 bases, and 11 bases lay outside the gene matches. The CDR3 reads CASSSRGAGNSYEQYF. In DNA, the CDR3 is TGTGCCAGCAGCTCCCGAGGAGCGGGGAACTCCTACGAGCAGTACTTC.

The genes are TRBV27 and TRBJ1-4, with 7 bases identical to TRBD1. Germline assignment: CDR1 MNHEY and CDR2 SMNVEV (reference sequence). With V trimmed by 2 bases and J by 12 bases, 15 bases remained unmatched. This CDR3 has 16 residues. CDR3 nucleotides: TGTGCCAGCAGTTTAAGGGGGACCACAGGGGTCAAGGAACTGTTTTTT. As protein: CASSLRGTTGVKELFF.

The chain is built from TRBV4-2 and TRBJ2-7; D perhaps matches TRBD1 (6 bases). The CDR3 contains 14 residues. Germline CDR1 is LGHNA and CDR2 is YNFKEQ. The germline V and J ends were trimmed by 0 bases and 9 bases, with 15 bases remaining between them. The DNA for the CDR3 is TGTGCCAGCAGCCAAGATCAACAGGGCGGTTGGCAGTACTTC. It encodes CASSQDQQGGWQYF.

J is TRBJ2-3 and V is TRBV29-1; 10 positions match TRBD2. Germline-derived CDR1 and CDR2 are SQVTM and ANQGSEA. V gave up 6 bases and J gave up 2 bases; unmatched junction bases: 8. The CDR3 has 15 residues. The CDR3 region is CSVDPTSGDTDTQYF. CDR3 bases: TGCAGCGTGGATCCAACTAGCGGGGACACAGATACGCAGTATTTT.

This clone turned up a few times. The CDR3 loop is CASSSRGQLRYTF. Here the CDR3 DNA reads TGTGCCAGCAGCTCGCGGGGACAGCTACGCTACACCTTC. The chain couples TRBV7-9 to TRBJ1-2; 7 nucleotides agree with TRBD1. CDR1 SEHNR and CDR2 FQNEAQ come from the germline V gene (reference sequence). V shed 4 bases, J shed 9 bases, and the junction held 8 bases outside the gene matches. The CDR3 loop spans 13 amino acids.

The chain employs TRBV4-3 and TRBJ2-7; 9 bases match TRBD2. The length of the CDR3 is 18 residues. In germline, CDR1 is LGHNA, CDR2 YSLEER. With V trimmed by 0 bases and J by 5 bases, 14 bases remained unmatched. The CDR3 is CASSQDLGWASGTNEQYF. The CDR3 nucleotides are TGCGCCAGCAGCCAAGATTTAGGGTGGGCTAGCGGGACCAACGAGCAGTACTTC.

The CDR3 here is CASSLSTGGDWNEQFF. As DNA, the CDR3 is TGTGCCAGCAGTTTAAGTACAGGGGGCGATTGGAATGAGCAGTTCTTC. V gene TRBV28 combines with J gene TRBJ2-1; 9 bases map to TRBD1. The CDR3 spans 16 residues. CDR1 MDHEN and CDR2 SYDVKM come from the germline V gene. The ends lost 2 bases at V and 7 bases at J; junction bases unmatched: 9.